This T cell receptor beta chain was captured in a study of T cells in Graves' hyperthyroidism and ophthalmopathy. This CDR3 has 18 amino acids. CDR1 SEHNR and CDR2 FQNEAQ come from the germline V gene (reference sequence). Germline trimming cut 5 bases from V and 2 bases from J; bases unmatched to any gene: 12. RNA transcripts gave rise to amplified TCR beta CDR3 regions. The TCR CDR3 was amplified in a first-round RT-PCR using the HTBI primer set. TCRdb recomputed calls from the multiplex PCR reads with MiXCR, one row per CDR3 protein. Of 490,000 or so distinct CDR3 sequences listed, roughly 16% were seen once; the top ten hold 25% to 30%. Comments on this clonotype: The antigen is undetermined.

Overall study findings and caveats: Ophthalmopathy was distinguished from stable hyperthyroidism by 13 V-J signatures. Median prediction lead before ophthalmopathy onset was 6.5 to 7 months with the model. Most thyroid-expanded clonotypes above 0.001 were also found in blood.

Using 10 ml of fresh peripheral blood, PBMCs were prepared. The material sequenced was blood. This receptor was taken from a woman in her twenties or thirties with Graves' ophthalmopathy. The chain has TRBV7-9 and TRBJ1-5, with TRBD1 identical over 10 bases. The CDR3 protein is CASSLDIGQGGGNQPQHF. The CDR3 region has the DNA TGTGCCAGCAGCCTAGATATTGGACAGGGGGGCGGCAATCAGCCCCAGCATTTT.